These 15 T cell receptor beta chains originate from one sample sequenced in a study of blood T cell repertoires in COVID-19. Clones were read by immunoSEQ multiplex PCR, and TCRdb kept only the in-frame ones, dropping some. The profile shows approximately 82,000 clones, 83% of them singletons. Sample: peripheral blood. These receptors all stem from a woman aged 55-75 years with acute or convalescent COVID-19.

The gene calls are TRBV5-6 and TRBJ1-4; 11 nucleotides agree with TRBD1. V lost 4 bases and J lost 5; bases outside the gene matches: 4. The germline gives CDR1 SGHDT, CDR2 YYEEEE. The CDR3 has 15 amino acids. The CDR3 region is CASSPGQGGNEKLFF. The CDR3 DNA reads TGTGCCAGCAGCCCGGGACAGGGGGGAAATGAAAAACTGTTTTTT.

The V call is TRBV3-1 (or the pseudogene TRBV3-2), the J call TRBJ1-6; TRBD1 aligns across 7 bases. CDR1 is LGHDT, CDR2 YNNKEL, per germline (reference sequence). The CDR3 extends over 15 amino acids. Unmatched junction bases numbered 5, after V lost 3 bases and J lost 6 bases. The CDR3 DNA sequence: TGTGCCAGCAGCCACAGGGGACAGACTAATTCACCCCTCCACTTT. Translated, it gives CASSHRGQTNSPLHF.

This clone was counted a single time. This chain connects TRBV6-5 to TRBJ1-4; no reliable D call. V was cut by 0 bases and J by 10 bases, with 18 bases left in between. CDR3 length: 16 amino acids. Germline CDR1 is MNHEY and CDR2 is SVGAGI. The CDR3 bases are TGTGCCAGCAGTTACTCCATCCCCCAAGAGGGTGGAAAACTGTTTTTT. Encoded protein: CASSYSIPQEGGKLFF.

V gene TRBV13 combines with J gene TRBJ2-2, with D possibly being TRBD2 (7 bases). The CDR3 sequence is 17 residues long. CDR1 is PRHDT and CDR2 is FYEKMQ in the germline V gene (reference sequence). V gave up 5 bases and J gave up 4 bases, with 20 bases separating them. The CDR3 coding sequence is TGTGCCAGCAGCCCCAGGACGGGGGGCGTCGGCACCGGGGAGCTGTTTTTT. Translated: CASSPRTGGVGTGELFF.

There are a few counts of this clone. The rearrangement uses TRBV25-1 and TRBJ1-2, with 7 bases identical to TRBD1. Losses at the gene ends were 3 bases for V and 8 bases for J; bases not matched to a gene: 12. Looked up from germline, CDR1 is MGHDK and CDR2 is SYGVNS. The CDR3 spans 15 residues. The CDR3 DNA reads as TGTGCCAGCAGTGATGCGGGACAGTCGGAGAGGGGCTACACCTTC. This sequence encodes CASSDAGQSERGYTF.

This chain joins TRBV10-2 and TRBJ2-2, with TRBD2 as a possible D gene (5 bases). Germline-derived CDR1 and CDR2 are WSHSY and SAAADI. CDR3 length: 14 amino acids. Trimming cost V 2 bases and J 7 bases, with 11 bases left between them. CDR3 DNA sequence: TGCGCCAGCAGTGAGGGACCGGGGATCGGGGAGCTGTTTTTT. It codes for CASSEGPGIGELFF.

This clone appeared a single time. The chain joins TRBV9 to TRBJ1-2; TRBD1 matches at 8 bases. The V and J ends lost 0 bases and 5 bases, in that order; junction bases with no gene match: 6. This CDR3 is 15 amino acids long. In germline, CDR1 is SGDLS, CDR2 YYNGEE. The CDR3 coding sequence is TGTGCCAGCAGCGTAGACGGCAGGGGGCGATATGGCTACACCTTC. It is translated as CASSVDGRGRYGYTF.

V gene TRBV9 combines with J gene TRBJ2-3; D not resolved. V was trimmed by 4 bases and J by 2 bases, leaving 8 bases between them. Germline CDR1 SGDLS, CDR2 YYNGEE. The CDR3 extends over 13 amino acids. This chain's CDR3 is CASSLGPTDTQYF. DNA of the CDR3: TGTGCCAGCAGCCTTGGGCCCACAGATACGCAGTATTTT.

The rearrangement uses TRBV5-1 and TRBJ1-5; possibly TRBD1 for D (5 bases). The CDR3 spans 14 residues. Trimming pared 2 bases from V and 5 bases from J, leaving 11 bases between. Germline lookup yields CDR1 SGHRS and CDR2 YFSETQ. The CDR3 protein is CASSFGGKDQPQHF. In DNA form, the CDR3 reads TGCGCCAGCAGCTTTGGGGGGAAGGATCAGCCCCAGCATTTT. Full variable domain (missing parts from reference TRBV5-1 and TRBJ1-5): KAGVTQTPRYLIKTRGQQVTLSCSPISGHRSVSWYQQTPGQGLQFLFEYFSETQRNKGNFPGRFSGRQFSNSRSEMNVSTLELGDSALYLCASSFGGKDQPQHFGDGTRLSIL.

The chain couples TRBV18 to TRBJ1-1; D ambiguous. Trimming took 6 bases from V and 3 from J, leaving 5 bases between them. The germline gives CDR1 KGHSH, CDR2 LQKENI. The CDR3 sequence is 11 residues long. The CDR3 DNA reads as TGTGCCAGCTCCATAGACACTGAAGCTTTCTTT. It codes for CASSIDTEAFF.

The chain couples TRBV6-6 to TRBJ2-4, with 7 positions matching TRBD2. With 7 bases clipped from V and 1 base from J, the junction kept 7 bases outside the gene matches. In germline, CDR1 is MNHNY, CDR2 SVGAGI (reference sequence). The CDR3 runs 15 residues. This CDR3 is CASTKGEGAKNIQYF. In DNA form, the CDR3 reads TGTGCCAGCACTAAAGGGGAGGGGGCCAAAAACATTCAGTACTTC.

The chain recombines TRBV7-2 with TRBJ1-4; TRBD1 matches at 8 bases. Germline CDR1 and CDR2: SGHTA and FQGNSA. The CDR3 consists of 16 residues. Unmatched junction bases numbered 2, after V lost 0 bases and J lost 2 bases. DNA of the CDR3: TGTGCCAGCAGCTTAGCCAGGACAGGGACTAATGAAAAACTGTTTTTT. Protein product: CASSLARTGTNEKLFF.

V gene TRBV6-6 combines with J gene TRBJ1-2; D gene unclear. Germline V lookup: CDR1 MNHNY, CDR2 SVGAGI (reference sequence). Trimming stripped 4 bases from V and 2 bases from J, with 5 bases between. This CDR3 comprises 12 residues. As DNA, the CDR3 is TGTGCCAGCAGTTCATCCAACTATGGCTACACCTTC. It yields the protein CASSSSNYGYTF.

This clone was picked up one time. CDR3 coding DNA: TGTGCCAGCAGCGTAGGGCGGGAGGGCCTCTATGAGCAGTTCTTC. Protein product: CASSVGREGLYEQFF. The chain carries TRBV9 and TRBJ2-1; 9 nucleotides align to TRBD2. Germline V gene lookup returns CDR1 SGDLS and CDR2 YYNGEE. Trimming cost V 0 bases and J 8 bases; bases outside gene matches: 6. The CDR3 extends over 15 amino acids.

V gene TRBV20-1 combines with J gene TRBJ1-1, with TRBD1 as a possible D gene (5 bases). The CDR3 runs to 11 residues. The V end was cut by 5 bases, the J end by 7 bases, with 11 bases between. Per germline, CDR1 DFQATT and CDR2 SNEGSKA (reference sequence). The CDR3 loop is CSAQRQLEAFF. The CDR3 DNA sequence: TGCAGTGCTCAACGACAGCTTGAAGCTTTCTTT.